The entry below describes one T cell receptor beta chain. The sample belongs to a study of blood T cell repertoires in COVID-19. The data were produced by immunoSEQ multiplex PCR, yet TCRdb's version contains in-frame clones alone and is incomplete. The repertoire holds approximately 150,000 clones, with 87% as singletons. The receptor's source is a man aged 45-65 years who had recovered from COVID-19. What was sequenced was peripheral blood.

CDR3 region: CASSPRGDSVYEQYF. CDR3 sequence (DNA): TGTGCCAGCAGCCCGCGGGGGGACAGTGTCTACGAGCAGTACTTC. This chain joins TRBV5-6 and TRBJ2-7; tentative D call: TRBD2 (8 bases). The germline V and J ends were trimmed by 4 bases and 3 bases, with 17 bases remaining between them. The germline CDR1 and CDR2 sequences are SGHDT and YYEEEE. CDR3 size: 15 residues.